The 29 T cell receptor beta chains in this list originate from one sample, sequenced in a study of T-cell memory formation after mild COVID-19. A single record per CDR3 protein comes from TCRdb applying MiXCR to the 5' RACE reads. This table has some 270,000 distinct CDR3 sequences, approximately 15% appearing once. The sequenced sample was PBMCs or a T cell subset sorted from them (not recorded which). The receptor source for this set is an adult woman who had mild COVID-19 (a few samples of this study predate the infection). Cell type and time point are not known.

This rearrangement joins TRBV7-2 to TRBJ1-5; D uncertain. CDR3 length: 14 amino acids. The V gene lost 6 bases and the J gene lost 3 bases, with 12 bases spanning the gap. Germline V gene lookup returns CDR1 SGHTA and CDR2 FQGNSA. The CDR3 spells CASSNRSPNQPQHF. CDR3 sequence (DNA): TGTGCCAGCAGTAATAGATCCCCCAATCAGCCCCAGCATTTT.

V gene TRBV5-1 combines with J gene TRBJ1-3, with D possibly TRBD1 on 6 matching bases. V was shortened by 5 bases and J by 0 bases, with 18 bases between the two germline ends. CDR1 and CDR2 (germline): SGHRS, YFSETQ. This CDR3 has 17 residues. CDR3 sequence: CASSRDTMSSSGNTIYF. The CDR3 bases are TGCGCCAGCAGTAGGGACACCATGTCTAGCTCTGGAAACACCATATATTTT.

The chain couples TRBV9 to TRBJ2-3; TRBD2 aligns across 8 bases. Germline CDR1 and CDR2: SGDLS and YYNGEE. The V segment lost 3 bases and the J segment 6 bases; nucleotides outside the gene matches: 3. The CDR3 sequence is 13 residues long. The CDR3 sequence: CASSGLARDTQYF. The CDR3 DNA reads as TGTGCCAGCAGCGGACTAGCGCGTGATACGCAGTATTTT.

This chain uses TRBV2 with TRBJ2-5; 7 nucleotides line up with TRBD2. V lost 2 bases to trimming and J lost 6 bases; unmatched junction nucleotides: 6. This CDR3 is built from 14 residues. The germline CDR1 and CDR2 sequences are SNHLY and FYNNEI. The CDR3 region is CASSEQGGLQTQYF. The CDR3 DNA is TGTGCCAGCAGTGAACAGGGAGGGTTGCAGACCCAGTACTTC.

This chain joins TRBV27 and TRBJ2-3; TRBD1 is a possible D gene (5 bases). Deletions cut 3 bases from V and 4 bases from J, with 17 bases between. Germline V gene lookup returns CDR1 MNHEY and CDR2 SMNVEV (reference sequence). This CDR3 is 16 amino acids long. The CDR3 is CASSLDMAGWSDTQYF. CDR3 sequence (DNA): TGTGCCAGCAGTTTGGATATGGCAGGGTGGTCAGATACGCAGTATTTT.

The chain recombines TRBV3-1 with TRBJ2-7; 8 bases fit TRBD2. Germline V gives CDR1 LGHDT, CDR2 YNNKEL (reference sequence). The CDR3 is made up of 15 amino acids. After removal of 4 bases from V and 0 bases from J, the junction contained 5 bases not matched to a gene. The CDR3 region is CASSLNSGASYEQYF. CDR3 in DNA: TGTGCCAGCAGCCTAAATAGCGGGGCCTCCTACGAGCAGTACTTC.

This clonotype was counted between two and nine times. The chain uses TRBV12-3 or TRBV12-4 and TRBJ1-1; D possibly corresponds to TRBD1 (5 bases). V was trimmed by 4 bases and J by 0 bases, leaving 9 bases between them. The CDR3 has 14 residues. In DNA form, the CDR3 reads TGTGCCAGCAGTTATGACAGCATGAACACTGAAGCTTTCTTT. It codes for CASSYDSMNTEAFF.

This chain joins TRBV20-1 and TRBJ1-2, with D tentatively TRBD1 (5 bases). Trimming stripped 1 base from V and 4 bases from J, with 13 bases between. This CDR3 region has 14 residues. Germline assignment: CDR1 DFQATT and CDR2 SNEGSKA (reference sequence). The DNA of the CDR3 is TGCAGTGCTAGAGTACCGGGGGGTGCCTATGGCTACACCTTC. This translates into CSARVPGGAYGYTF.

The chain employs TRBV4-2 and TRBJ2-1; D remains unclear. With 0 bases removed from V and 14 bases from J, the gap between germline ends came to 17 bases. The CDR3 is 14 residues long. Germline CDR1 reads LGHNA; CDR2 reads YNFKEQ. Here the CDR3 reads CASSQEYSPDREFF. CDR3 nucleotides: TGTGCCAGCAGCCAAGAATATTCCCCTGACCGAGAGTTCTTC.

About this clonotype itself: An end of the junction does not agree with germline; a read error may underlie this. The gene calls are TRBV6-5 and TRBJ1-1; D remains unclear. This CDR3 has 14 residues. Per germline, CDR1 MNHEY and CDR2 SVGAGI. This chain's CDR3 is CASRRTTGEGWAHF. The CDR3 nucleotides are TGTGCCAGCAGACGAACTACGGGCGAAGGGTGGGCACACTTT.

The chain carries TRBV12-3 or TRBV12-4 and TRBJ2-2; D possibly corresponds to TRBD1 (5 bases). This CDR3 is 15 amino acids long. Trimming removed 4 bases at V and 1 base at J, with 10 bases between. The CDR3, as DNA: TGTGCCAGCAGTTCTGGGGCCCTGAACACCGGGGAGCTGTTTTTT. Translated: CASSSGALNTGELFF.

This clonotype was counted at least ten times. This rearrangement joins TRBV12-3 or TRBV12-4 to TRBJ2-1; D unresolved. There are 11 residues in the CDR3. V was shortened by 6 bases and J by 1 base, with 1 base between the two germline ends. The CDR3 region has the DNA TGTGCCAGCAGGTCCTACAATGAGCAGTTCTTC. Translated, it gives CASRSYNEQFF.

The V and J genes are TRBV20-1 and TRBJ2-1; D is perhaps TRBD2 (6 bases). Trimming left V 4 bases short and J 3 bases short, with 10 bases between. The CDR3 extends over 13 amino acids. Per the germline V gene, CDR1 is DFQATT and CDR2 is SNEGSKA (reference sequence). CDR3 amino acids: CSAIRAGYNEQFF. The CDR3 DNA reads as TGCAGTGCTATCCGAGCGGGCTACAATGAGCAGTTCTTC.

This sequence joins TRBV7-3 and TRBJ2-1; TRBD2 agrees at 9 bases. The V gene's germline CDR1 is SGHTA and CDR2 FQGTGA. The J segment lost 5 bases and the V segment lost 5 bases, leaving 7 bases of the junction unmatched. This CDR3 comprises 15 residues. CDR3 protein: CASSPTSGLDNEQFF. The DNA for the CDR3 is TGTGCCAGCAGCCCGACTAGCGGACTAGACAATGAGCAGTTCTTC.

This clonotype has a handful of counts. This chain uses TRBV20-1 with TRBJ1-2, with TRBD1 matching 9 bases. V shed 0 bases, J shed 8 bases, and the junction held 7 bases outside the gene matches. The V gene's germline CDR1 is DFQATT and CDR2 SNEGSKA (reference sequence). The length of the CDR3 is 14 residues. The CDR3 sequence: CSARDFTGGYGYTF. For the CDR3, the DNA is TGCAGTGCTAGAGACTTCACAGGGGGCTACGGCTACACCTTC.

The genes are TRBV9 and TRBJ1-1; a possible D gene is TRBD1 (6 bases). CDR3 size: 16 residues. V lost 4 bases to trimming and J lost 1 base, with 17 bases between them. In germline, CDR1 is SGDLS, CDR2 YYNGEE. For the CDR3, the DNA is TGTGCCAGCAGCCCAATGTGGGGGCAGCGGAACACTGAAGCTTTCTTT. It yields the protein CASSPMWGQRNTEAFF.

This clonotype showed up just a few times. This chain uses TRBV5-8 with TRBJ1-2; no clear D gene. The CDR3 has 14 residues. Trimming took off 1 base at V and 2 bases at J, with 9 bases between the two ends. Germline loops: CDR1 SGHTS, CDR2 YDEGEE. The CDR3 here is CASSLSPTNYGYTF. The CDR3 DNA reads TGTGCCAGCAGCTTGTCCCCAACCAACTATGGCTACACCTTC.

There are a few counts of this clonotype. This chain connects TRBV7-2 to TRBJ2-7; D is perhaps TRBD1 (5 bases). The CDR3 length is 13 residues. Trimming stripped 5 bases from V and 7 bases from J, with 15 bases between. CDR1 is SGHTA and CDR2 is FQGNSA in the germline V gene. In DNA, the CDR3 is TGTGCCAGCAGCATACAGGATTCCGGGGAGCAGTACTTC. Amino acid sequence: CASSIQDSGEQYF.

The table lists this clonotype with a few counts. The chain links TRBV12-3 or TRBV12-4 to TRBJ1-1; D not resolved. The CDR3 contains 15 residues. V was shortened by 3 bases and J by 0 bases, with 11 bases between the two germline ends. The CDR3 loop reads CASSFPGRLNTEAFF. In DNA form, the CDR3 reads TGTGCCAGCAGTTTCCCCGGACGGCTGAACACTGAAGCTTTCTTT.

This clonotype came up a few times. This chain links TRBV12-2 with TRBJ2-6; the D call in the table, TRBD2, was not verified against the DNA. TRBV12-2 is a recognized pseudogene. CDR3 length: 18 residues. CDR3 residues: CASRPPGIQGLVANVLTF. CDR3 DNA: TGTGCAAGTCGCCCCCCGGGAATACAAGGGTTAGTGGCCAACGTCCTGACTTTC.

This clonotype came up a few times. The chain carries TRBV12-3 or TRBV12-4 and TRBJ2-2; no firm D call. The CDR3 runs 13 residues. The V gene lost 7 bases and the J gene lost 4 bases, with 10 bases spanning the gap. Here the CDR3 reads CASMERSTGELFF. The CDR3 DNA reads TGTGCCAGCATGGAAAGGTCCACCGGGGAGCTGTTTTTT.

This clonotype was seen a handful of times. CDR3 in amino acids: CASSVTGTGLAGANVLTF. The CDR3, as DNA: TGTGCCAGCAGTGTAACCGGGACAGGGCTCGCAGGGGCCAACGTCCTGACTTTC. J is TRBJ2-6 and V is TRBV6-6; TRBD1 matches 9 bases. The CDR3 has 18 amino acids. With 5 bases clipped from V and 4 bases from J, the junction kept 12 bases outside the gene matches. The germline V gene encodes CDR1 MNHNY and CDR2 SVGAGI (reference sequence).

V is TRBV11-3 and J is TRBJ2-7; D perhaps matches TRBD1 (6 bases). The CDR3 is made up of 14 amino acids. The germline CDR1 and CDR2 sequences are SGHNT and YENEEA. Trimming pared 5 bases from V and 2 bases from J, leaving 13 bases between. The CDR3 coding sequence is TGTGCCAGCAGCCGGGACAAGGGGGCCTACGAGCAGTACTTC. This encodes CASSRDKGAYEQYF. The full variable domain, with the rest looked up from reference TRBV11-3 and TRBJ2-7, is EAGVVQSPRYKIIEKKQPVAFWCNPISGHNTLYWYLQNLGQGPELLIRYENEEAVDDSQLPKDRFSAERLKGVDSTLKIQPAELGDSAVYLCASSRDKGAYEQYFGPGTRLTVT.

In this sample, this clonotype turned up a few times. This chain uses TRBV4-2 with TRBJ2-3; 8 bases align to TRBD1. This CDR3 has 18 amino acids. The J segment lost 1 base and the V segment lost 0 bases, leaving 9 bases of the junction unmatched. Germline CDR1 LGHNA, CDR2 YNFKEQ. CDR3 in amino acids: CASSQERFQGARTDTQYF. CDR3 DNA: TGTGCCAGCAGCCAAGAAAGATTCCAGGGGGCCCGCACAGATACGCAGTATTTT.

V is TRBV29-1 and J is TRBJ2-5; 7 nucleotides align to TRBD2. CDR1 is SQVTM, CDR2 ANQGSEA, per germline. The trim removed 5 bases at V and 2 bases at J, leaving 8 bases unmatched. This CDR3 has 14 amino acids. The CDR3 sequence: CSVKSPSGQETQYF. CDR3 DNA: TGCAGCGTTAAAAGCCCTAGCGGTCAAGAGACCCAGTACTTC. The full variable domain, in which reference TRBV29-1 and TRBJ2-5 provide the parts outside the CDR3, is SAVISQKPSRDICQRGTSLTIQCQVDSQVTMMFWYRQQPGQSLTLIATANQGSEATYESGFVIDKFPISRPNLTFSTLTVSNMSPEDSSIYLCSVKSPSGQETQYFGPGTRLLVL.

This clonotype has ten or more counts. The rearrangement joins TRBV12-3 or TRBV12-4 to TRBJ2-3; D tentatively reads TRBD1 or TRBD2 (5 bases each). Trimming took off 7 bases at V and 6 bases at J, with 14 bases between the two ends. The CDR3 spans 13 residues. CDR3 sequence reads: CASTPGRWDTQYF. The CDR3 DNA reads TGTGCCAGCACCCCGGGGCGCTGGGATACGCAGTATTTT.

This sequence joins TRBV9 and TRBJ2-4; D gene unclear. The CDR3 is 13 residues long. Germline CDR1 is SGDLS and CDR2 is YYNGEE. The V end was cut by 3 bases, the J end by 8 bases, with 12 bases between. CDR3 protein: CASSAPPRDIQYF. The CDR3 nucleotides are TGTGCCAGCAGCGCCCCCCCCCGAGACATTCAGTACTTC.

This clonotype came up a few times. The chain uses TRBV7-9 and TRBJ2-4; perhaps D is TRBD1 or TRBD2 (6 bases each). The V end was cut by 10 bases, the J end by 1 base, with 17 bases between. The germline CDR1 and CDR2 sequences are SEHNR and FQNEAQ (reference sequence). This CDR3 region has 15 residues. The CDR3 loop reads CAIPSGAEAKNIQYF. The CDR3 DNA sequence: TGTGCCATTCCCTCGGGGGCCGAGGCCAAAAACATTCAGTACTTC.

This clonotype was counted only a few times. Compared with germline, one end of the junction differs, possibly owing to a read error. The genes are TRBV7-2 and TRBJ2-2; 7 bases line up with TRBD2. CDR3 length equals 15 residues. Per the germline V gene, CDR1 is SGHTA and CDR2 is FQGNSA. The CDR3 region is CASSYGLGNPGELFF. CDR3 DNA sequence: TGTGCCAGCAGCTATGGACTAGGGAACCCCGGGGAGCTGTTTTTT. The full variable domain, with the rest looked up from reference TRBV7-2 and TRBJ2-2, is GAGVSQSPSNKVTEKGKDVELRCDPISGHTALYWYRQSLGQGLEFLIYFQGNSAPDKSGLPSDRFSAERTGGSVSTLTIQRTQQEDSAVYLCASSYGLGNPGELFFGEGSRLTVL.